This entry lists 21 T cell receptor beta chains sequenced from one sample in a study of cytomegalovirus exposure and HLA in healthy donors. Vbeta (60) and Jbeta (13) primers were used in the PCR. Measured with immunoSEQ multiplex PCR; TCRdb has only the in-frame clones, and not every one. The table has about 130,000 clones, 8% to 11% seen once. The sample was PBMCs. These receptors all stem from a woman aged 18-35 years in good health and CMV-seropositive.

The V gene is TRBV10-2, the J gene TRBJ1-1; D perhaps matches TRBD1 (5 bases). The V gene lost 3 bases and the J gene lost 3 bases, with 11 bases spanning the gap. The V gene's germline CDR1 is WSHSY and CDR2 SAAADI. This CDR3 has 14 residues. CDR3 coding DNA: TGCGCCAGCAGTGAAGACAGCTTATACACTGAAGCTTTCTTT. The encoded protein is CASSEDSLYTEAFF.

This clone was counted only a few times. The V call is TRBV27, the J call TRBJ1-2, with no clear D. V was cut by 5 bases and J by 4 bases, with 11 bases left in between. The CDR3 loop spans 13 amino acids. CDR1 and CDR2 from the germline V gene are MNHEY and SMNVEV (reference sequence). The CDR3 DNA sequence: TGTGCCAGCAGTCCCGGAGCCAGCTATGGCTACACCTTC. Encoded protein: CASSPGASYGYTF.

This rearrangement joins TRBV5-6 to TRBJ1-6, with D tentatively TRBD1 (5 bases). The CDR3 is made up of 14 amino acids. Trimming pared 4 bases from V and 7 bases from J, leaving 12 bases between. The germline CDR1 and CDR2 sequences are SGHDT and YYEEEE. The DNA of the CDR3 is TGTGCCAGCAGCACGGGACTATTCAATTCACCCCTCCACTTT. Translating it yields CASSTGLFNSPLHF.

CDR3 amino acids: CASARTAGNSYEQYF. CDR3 DNA: TGTGCTAGTGCAAGGACAGCCGGCAACTCCTACGAGCAGTACTTC. This rearrangement joins TRBV12-5 to TRBJ2-7, with D maybe TRBD1 (6 bases). Trimming shortened V by 7 bases and J by 0 bases, and 16 bases separated the two germline ends. Germline CDR1 reads LGHNT; CDR2 reads FRNRAP. The CDR3 runs 15 residues.

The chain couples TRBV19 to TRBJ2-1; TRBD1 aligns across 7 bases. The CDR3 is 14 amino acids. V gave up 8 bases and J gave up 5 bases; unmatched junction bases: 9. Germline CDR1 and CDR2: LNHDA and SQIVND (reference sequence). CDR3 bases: TGTGCCAGTGGGACAGATAGGGTCAACAATGAGCAGTTCTTC. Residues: CASGTDRVNNEQFF.

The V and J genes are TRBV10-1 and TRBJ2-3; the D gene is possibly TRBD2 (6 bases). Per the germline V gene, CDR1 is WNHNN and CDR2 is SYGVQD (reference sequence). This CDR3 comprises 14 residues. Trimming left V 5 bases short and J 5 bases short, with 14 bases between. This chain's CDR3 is CASSYRDFGDTQYF. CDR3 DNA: TGCGCCAGCAGTTATCGGGACTTTGGAGATACGCAGTATTTT.

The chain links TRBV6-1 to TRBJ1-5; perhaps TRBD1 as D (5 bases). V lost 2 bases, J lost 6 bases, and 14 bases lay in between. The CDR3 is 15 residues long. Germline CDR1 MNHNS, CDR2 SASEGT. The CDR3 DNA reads TGTGCCAGCAGTGAAAATGGCGGGGGTGGTCAGCCCCAGCATTTT. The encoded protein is CASSENGGGGQPQHF.

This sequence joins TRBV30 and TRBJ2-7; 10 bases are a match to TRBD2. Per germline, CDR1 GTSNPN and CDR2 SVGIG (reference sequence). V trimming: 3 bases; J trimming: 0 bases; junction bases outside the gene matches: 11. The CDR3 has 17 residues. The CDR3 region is CAWSRGAGGTISYEQYF. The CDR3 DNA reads TGTGCCTGGAGCAGGGGAGCGGGAGGGACTATCTCCTACGAGCAGTACTTC.

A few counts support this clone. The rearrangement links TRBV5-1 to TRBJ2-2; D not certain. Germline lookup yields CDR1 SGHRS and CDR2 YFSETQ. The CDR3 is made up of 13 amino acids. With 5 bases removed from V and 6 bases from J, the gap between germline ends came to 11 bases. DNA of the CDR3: TGCGCCAGCAGACCGGTCTTTCCCGGGGAGCTGTTTTTT. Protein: CASRPVFPGELFF.

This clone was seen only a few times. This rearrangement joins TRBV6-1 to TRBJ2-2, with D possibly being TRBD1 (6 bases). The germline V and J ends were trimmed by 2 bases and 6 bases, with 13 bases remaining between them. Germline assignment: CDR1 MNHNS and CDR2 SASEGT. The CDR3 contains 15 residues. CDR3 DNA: TGTGCCAGCAGTGAAATCGCAGGGGTACCCGGGGAGCTGTTTTTT. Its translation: CASSEIAGVPGELFF.

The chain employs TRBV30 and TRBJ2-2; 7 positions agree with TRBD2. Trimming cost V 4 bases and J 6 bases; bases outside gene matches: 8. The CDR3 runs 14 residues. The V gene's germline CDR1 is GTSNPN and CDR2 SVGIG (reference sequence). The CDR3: CAWNYYSGSGELFF. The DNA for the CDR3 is TGTGCCTGGAACTACTATAGCGGGTCCGGGGAGCTGTTTTTT. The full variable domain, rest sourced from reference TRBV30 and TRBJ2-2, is SQTIHQWPATLVQPVGSPLSLECTVEGTSNPNLYWYRQAAGRGLQLLFYSVGIGQISSEVPQNLSASRPQDRQFILSSKKLLLSDSGFYLCAWNYYSGSGELFFGEGSRLTVL.

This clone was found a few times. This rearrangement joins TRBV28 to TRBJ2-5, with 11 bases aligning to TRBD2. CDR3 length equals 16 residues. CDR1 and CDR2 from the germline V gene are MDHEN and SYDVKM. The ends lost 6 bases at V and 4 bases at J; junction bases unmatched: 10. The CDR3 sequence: CASSNLSGRAGETQYF. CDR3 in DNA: TGTGCCAGCAGCAACCTTAGCGGGAGGGCAGGAGAGACCCAGTACTTC. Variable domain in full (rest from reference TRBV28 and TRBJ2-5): DVKVTQSSRYLVKRTGEKVFLECVQDMDHENMFWYRQDPGLGLRLIYFSYDVKMKEKGDIPEGYSVSREKKERFSLILESASTNQTSMYLCASSNLSGRAGETQYFGPGTRLLVL.

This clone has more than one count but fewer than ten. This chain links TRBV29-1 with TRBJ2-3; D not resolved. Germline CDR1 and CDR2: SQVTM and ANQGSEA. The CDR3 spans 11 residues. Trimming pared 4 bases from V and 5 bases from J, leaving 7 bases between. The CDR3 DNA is TGCAGCGTTGGGAGTGGAGATACGCAGTATTTT. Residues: CSVGSGDTQYF.

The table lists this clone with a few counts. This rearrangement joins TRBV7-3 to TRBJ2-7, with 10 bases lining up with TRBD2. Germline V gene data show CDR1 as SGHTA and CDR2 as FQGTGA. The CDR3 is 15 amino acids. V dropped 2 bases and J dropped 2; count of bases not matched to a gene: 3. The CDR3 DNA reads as TGTGCCAGCAGCTTAGAAGCGGGAGGGCCCTACGAGCAGTACTTC. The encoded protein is CASSLEAGGPYEQYF.

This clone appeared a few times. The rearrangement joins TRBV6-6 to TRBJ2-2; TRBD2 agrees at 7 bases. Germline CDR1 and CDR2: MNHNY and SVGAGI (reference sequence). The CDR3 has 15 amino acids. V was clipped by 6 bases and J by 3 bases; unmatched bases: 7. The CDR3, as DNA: TGTGCCAGCAGCAATCTAGCGGCTTACACCGGGGAGCTGTTTTTT. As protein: CASSNLAAYTGELFF.

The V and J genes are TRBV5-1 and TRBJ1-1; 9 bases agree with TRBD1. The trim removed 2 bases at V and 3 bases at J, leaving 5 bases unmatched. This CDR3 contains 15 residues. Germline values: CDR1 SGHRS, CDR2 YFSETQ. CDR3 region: CASSFRDRDYTEAFF. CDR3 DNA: TGCGCCAGCAGCTTCCGGGACAGGGATTACACTGAAGCTTTCTTT.

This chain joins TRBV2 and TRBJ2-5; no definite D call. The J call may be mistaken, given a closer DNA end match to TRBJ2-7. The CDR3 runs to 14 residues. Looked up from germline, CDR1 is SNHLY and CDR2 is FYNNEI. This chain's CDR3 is CASIIHPATYEQYF. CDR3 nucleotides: TGTGCCAGCATCATCCACCCCGCTACCTACGAGCAGTACTTC.

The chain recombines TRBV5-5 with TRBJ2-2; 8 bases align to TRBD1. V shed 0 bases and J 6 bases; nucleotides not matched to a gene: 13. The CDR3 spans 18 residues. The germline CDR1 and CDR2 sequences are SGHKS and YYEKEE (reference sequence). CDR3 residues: CASSLGLMDRVSSGELFF. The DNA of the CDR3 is TGTGCCAGCAGCTTGGGATTGATGGACAGGGTAAGTTCCGGGGAGCTGTTTTTT. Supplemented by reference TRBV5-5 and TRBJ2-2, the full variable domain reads DAGVTQSPTHLIKTRGQQVTLRCSPISGHKSVSWYQQVLGQGPQFIFQYYEKEERGRGNFPDRFSARQFPNYSSELNVNALLLGDSALYLCASSLGLMDRVSSGELFFGEGSRLTVL.

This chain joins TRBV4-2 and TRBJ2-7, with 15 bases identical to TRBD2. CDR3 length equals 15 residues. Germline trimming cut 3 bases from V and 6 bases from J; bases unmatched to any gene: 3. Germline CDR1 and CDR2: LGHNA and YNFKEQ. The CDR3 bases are TGTGCCAGCAGCCAGGGGGGACTAGCGGGAGGCGAGCAGTACTTC. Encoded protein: CASSQGGLAGGEQYF.

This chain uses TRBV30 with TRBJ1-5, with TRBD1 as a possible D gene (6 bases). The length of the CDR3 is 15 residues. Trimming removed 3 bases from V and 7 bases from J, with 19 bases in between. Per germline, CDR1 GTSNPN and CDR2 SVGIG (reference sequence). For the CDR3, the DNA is TGTGCCTGGAGCGAGCTAAGGGTGGGGGCACAGCCCCAGCATTTT. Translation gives CAWSELRVGAQPQHF.

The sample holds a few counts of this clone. The CDR3 loop is CATSGQGTQPQHF. The CDR3 nucleotides read TGTGCCACCAGCGGACAGGGGACTCAGCCCCAGCATTTT. The V and J genes are TRBV15 and TRBJ1-5; 9 nucleotides agree with TRBD1. V shed 5 bases, J shed 6 bases, and the junction held 2 bases outside the gene matches. Germline V gives CDR1 LNHNV, CDR2 YYDKDF (reference sequence). CDR3 length equals 13 residues. The whole variable domain, filled in from reference TRBV15 and TRBJ1-5, reads DAMVIQNPRYQVTQFGKPVTLSCSQTLNHNVMYWYQQKSSQAPKLLFHYYDKDFNNEADTPDNFQSRRPNTSFCFLDIRSPGLGDTAMYLCATSGQGTQPQHFGDGTRLSIL.